The rows below give T cell receptor beta chains drawn from one sample of a study of T cell responses to AZD1222 COVID-19 vaccine. Some clones are missing from TCRdb's copy, which holds only in-frame ones; the method was immunoSEQ multiplex PCR. The data hold some 65,000 clones, with more than 65% observed a single time. The sequenced sample was peripheral blood, obtained on day 0 of MenACWY control vaccination. These receptors were collected from an adult in good health. Each CDR3 is given with its conserved first and last residue. The order of the fields is clone size, V gene, J gene, D gene, CDR3 protein, CDR3 DNA. D genes are given only for firm matches. For some rows the clone size is stated as once, few or many, or as a class when expanded; others skip it.

clone size: NA; V gene: TRBV9; J gene: TRBJ1-1; D gene: TRBD1; CDR3 protein: CASSQSDRGGTEAFF; CDR3 DNA: TGTGCCAGCAGCCAAAGTGACAGGGGGGGAACTGAAGCTTTCTTT
clone size: NA; V gene: TRBV21-1; J gene: TRBJ1-2; D gene: NA; CDR3 protein: CASSKRDRELYGYTF; CDR3 DNA: TGTGCCAGCAGCAAAAGGGACAGGGAACTTTATGGCTACACCTTC
clone size: NA; V gene: TRBV11-3; J gene: TRBJ1-2; D gene: NA; CDR3 protein: CASSLGETDCNSYTF; CDR3 DNA: TGTGCCAGCAGCTTGGGGGAGACGGATTGTAACAGCTACACCTTC
clone size: NA; V gene: TRBV2; J gene: TRBJ1-2; D gene: NA; CDR3 protein: CASSENRGNYGYTF; CDR3 DNA: TGTGCCAGCAGTGAAAATCGGGGGAACTATGGCTACACCTTC
clone size: few; V gene: TRBV2; J gene: TRBJ2-1; D gene: TRBD2; CDR3 protein: CASRPGLAPYNEQFF; CDR3 DNA: TGTGCCAGCAGGCCGGGACTAGCCCCCTACAATGAGCAGTTCTTC
clone size: NA; V gene: TRBV30; J gene: TRBJ1-1; D gene: NA; CDR3 protein: CAWSGKGRTFMNTEAFF; CDR3 DNA: TGTGCCTGGAGTGGTAAGGGGCGGACTTTTATGAACACTGAAGCTTTCTTT
clone size: NA; V gene: TRBV5-1; J gene: TRBJ2-2; D gene: TRBD1; CDR3 protein: CASSLEGGIGELFF; CDR3 DNA: TGCGCCAGCAGCTTGGAAGGGGGCATCGGGGAGCTGTTTTTT
clone size: NA; V gene: TRBV30; J gene: TRBJ1-4; D gene: NA; CDR3 protein: CAWSTPRAGSEKLFF; CDR3 DNA: TGTGCCTGGAGTACCCCACGGGCAGGAAGTGAAAAACTGTTTTTT
clone size: NA; V gene: TRBV5-6; J gene: TRBJ2-7; D gene: TRBD1; CDR3 protein: CASSSRTGGPYEQYF; CDR3 DNA: TGTGCCAGCAGCTCCAGGACAGGGGGACCCTACGAGCAGTACTTC
clone size: NA; V gene: TRBV4-1; J gene: TRBJ2-7; D gene: NA; CDR3 protein: CASSHTLWGTSYEQYF; CDR3 DNA: TGCGCCAGCAGCCATACCCTGTGGGGGACCTCCTACGAGCAGTACTTC
clone size: NA; V gene: TRBV3-1/TRBV3-2; J gene: TRBJ2-7; D gene: TRBD1; CDR3 protein: CASSQSRPGTDLRWQYF; CDR3 DNA: TGTGCCAGCAGCCAATCTCGGCCAGGGACAGATCTACGATGGCAGTACTTC
clone size: NA; V gene: TRBV11-2; J gene: TRBJ2-5; D gene: TRBD1; CDR3 protein: CASSSYGQDRAQETQYF; CDR3 DNA: TGTGCCAGCAGCTCTTACGGGCAGGACAGGGCCCAAGAGACCCAGTACTTC
clone size: NA; V gene: TRBV24-1; J gene: TRBJ2-1; D gene: TRBD2; CDR3 protein: CATSVASGGSSYNEQFF; CDR3 DNA: TGTGCCACCAGTGTGGCTAGCGGGGGAAGCTCCTACAATGAGCAGTTCTTC
clone size: NA; V gene: TRBV5-1; J gene: TRBJ1-1; D gene: NA; CDR3 protein: CASSRQEPTSEAFF; CDR3 DNA: TGCGCCAGCAGCCGACAGGAACCTACAAGTGAAGCTTTCTTT
clone size: NA; V gene: TRBV19; J gene: TRBJ1-2; D gene: NA; CDR3 protein: CASTPPGAGGYTF; CDR3 DNA: TGTGCCAGTACCCCCCCGGGAGCTGGGGGCTACACCTTC
clone size: NA; V gene: TRBV5-1; J gene: TRBJ1-1; D gene: TRBD1; CDR3 protein: CASSSTTGRTGGSTEAFF; CDR3 DNA: TGCGCCAGCAGCTCAACGACCGGTCGGACAGGGGGAAGTACTGAAGCTTTCTTT
clone size: NA; V gene: TRBV7-8; J gene: TRBJ1-1; D gene: NA; CDR3 protein: CASSVGRANTEAFF; CDR3 DNA: TGTGCCAGCAGCGTAGGGAGGGCGAACACTGAAGCTTTCTTT
clone size: once; V gene: TRBV27; J gene: TRBJ2-2; D gene: NA; CDR3 protein: CARSAEVRRAGELFF; CDR3 DNA: TGTGCCAGGAGTGCTGAGGTCAGGCGGGCCGGGGAGCTGTTTTTT
clone size: few; V gene: TRBV2; J gene: TRBJ2-7; D gene: TRBD1; CDR3 protein: CASRNSGTGVEQYF; CDR3 DNA: TGTGCCAGCAGAAATTCCGGGACAGGGGTCGAGCAGTACTTC
clone size: NA; V gene: TRBV27; J gene: TRBJ1-6; D gene: NA; CDR3 protein: CASSLRGQGSPLHF; CDR3 DNA: TGTGCCAGCAGTTTACGGGGTCAAGGTTCACCCCTCCACTTT
clone size: NA; V gene: TRBV30; J gene: TRBJ1-2; D gene: NA; CDR3 protein: CAWSRDYGYTF; CDR3 DNA: TGTGCCTGGAGTCGGGACTATGGCTACACCTTC
clone size: few; V gene: TRBV27; J gene: TRBJ1-5; D gene: NA; CDR3 protein: CASSLRQGNQPQHF; CDR3 DNA: TGTGCCAGCAGTTTAAGGCAGGGCAATCAGCCCCAGCATTTT
clone size: NA; V gene: TRBV2; J gene: TRBJ2-5; D gene: TRBD2; CDR3 protein: CASIPGLAGRTQYF; CDR3 DNA: TGTGCCAGCATCCCGGGACTAGCGGGAAGGACCCAGTACTTC
clone size: NA; V gene: TRBV10-3; J gene: TRBJ1-4; D gene: NA; CDR3 protein: CAISESAGTNEKLFF; CDR3 DNA: TGTGCCATCAGTGAGTCGGCAGGGACTAATGAAAAACTGTTTTTT
clone size: NA; V gene: TRBV5-1; J gene: TRBJ1-1; D gene: NA; CDR3 protein: CASSFEAQGNTEAFF; CDR3 DNA: TGCGCCAGCAGCTTCGAGGCCCAGGGGAACACTGAAGCTTTCTTT
clone size: NA; V gene: TRBV4-1; J gene: TRBJ1-2; D gene: NA; CDR3 protein: CASSHVAGTYTF; CDR3 DNA: TGCGCCAGCAGCCATGTGGCGGGGACCTACACCTTC
clone size: NA; V gene: TRBV28; J gene: TRBJ2-5; D gene: TRBD2; CDR3 protein: CASSLSREGKETQYF; CDR3 DNA: TGTGCCAGCAGTTTATCCAGGGAGGGAAAAGAGACCCAGTACTTC
clone size: NA; V gene: TRBV27; J gene: TRBJ1-5; D gene: NA; CDR3 protein: CACSLVGGAPQHF; CDR3 DNA: TGTGCCTGCAGTTTAGTTGGGGGCGCGCCCCAGCATTTT
clone size: NA; V gene: TRBV3-1/TRBV3-2; J gene: TRBJ2-5; D gene: NA; CDR3 protein: CASSQVRRRNQETQYF; CDR3 DNA: TGTGCCAGCAGCCAAGTAAGAAGGCGGAACCAAGAGACCCAGTACTTC
clone size: once; V gene: TRBV28; J gene: TRBJ2-5; D gene: TRBD1; CDR3 protein: CATMTGGRETQYF; CDR3 DNA: TGTGCCACTATGACAGGGGGACGAGAGACCCAGTACTTC
clone size: NA; V gene: TRBV10-3; J gene: TRBJ1-1; D gene: NA; CDR3 protein: CATGQPMNTEAFF; CDR3 DNA: TGTGCCACCGGACAGCCCATGAACACTGAAGCTTTCTTT
clone size: NA; V gene: TRBV10-2; J gene: TRBJ1-3; D gene: NA; CDR3 protein: CASSEVSGNTIYF; CDR3 DNA: TGCGCCAGCAGTGAGGTTTCTGGAAACACCATATATTTT
clone size: NA; V gene: TRBV6-2/TRBV6-3; J gene: TRBJ2-3; D gene: NA; CDR3 protein: CASSNFRFTDTQYF; CDR3 DNA: TGTGCCAGCAGCAATTTCCGGTTCACAGATACGCAGTATTTT
clone size: NA; V gene: TRBV24-1; J gene: TRBJ2-2; D gene: NA; CDR3 protein: CATSGSGGTGELFF; CDR3 DNA: TGTGCCACCAGTGGTTCAGGGGGGACCGGGGAGCTGTTTTTT
clone size: NA; V gene: TRBV5-8; J gene: TRBJ2-3; D gene: TRBD2; CDR3 protein: CASSTGLAGSTDTQYF; CDR3 DNA: TGTGCCAGCAGCACGGGACTAGCGGGGTCTACAGATACGCAGTATTTT
clone size: NA; V gene: TRBV5-1; J gene: TRBJ2-5; D gene: NA; CDR3 protein: CASSSGRGAQETQYF; CDR3 DNA: TGCGCCAGCAGCTCTGGACGGGGCGCGCAAGAGACCCAGTACTTC
clone size: NA; V gene: TRBV28; J gene: TRBJ1-1; D gene: TRBD1; CDR3 protein: CASSRPGQGRQTEAFF; CDR3 DNA: TGTGCCAGCAGCAGACCGGGACAGGGGAGACAAACTGAAGCTTTCTTT
clone size: NA; V gene: TRBV5-1; J gene: TRBJ1-4; D gene: NA; CDR3 protein: CASSLAGISKLFF; CDR3 DNA: TGCGCCAGCAGCTTGGCCGGAATCTCAAAACTGTTTTTT
clone size: NA; V gene: TRBV6-5; J gene: TRBJ2-5; D gene: NA; CDR3 protein: CASSWTLGETQYF; CDR3 DNA: TGTGCCAGCAGTTGGACGTTAGGAGAGACCCAGTACTTC
clone size: NA; V gene: TRBV29-1; J gene: TRBJ1-3; D gene: NA; CDR3 protein: CSVESSGNTIYF; CDR3 DNA: TGCAGCGTTGAATCTTCCGGAAACACCATATATTTT
clone size: NA; V gene: TRBV6-5; J gene: TRBJ2-1; D gene: NA; CDR3 protein: CASLFGGSYNEQFF; CDR3 DNA: TGTGCCAGCCTTTTCGGGGGCTCCTACAATGAGCAGTTCTTC
clone size: once; V gene: TRBV7-2; J gene: TRBJ2-5; D gene: NA; CDR3 protein: CASSLNAGAKTQYF; CDR3 DNA: TGTGCCAGCAGCTTAAATGCGGGGGCAAAGACCCAGTACTTC
clone size: NA; V gene: TRBV28; J gene: TRBJ2-7; D gene: NA; CDR3 protein: CATRKQGPNSYEQYF; CDR3 DNA: TGTGCCACCAGAAAGCAGGGACCCAACTCCTACGAGCAGTACTTC
clone size: once; V gene: TRBV6-2/TRBV6-3; J gene: TRBJ1-6; D gene: TRBD1; CDR3 protein: CASSHRGRSPLHF; CDR3 DNA: TGTGCCAGCAGTCACAGGGGGCGCTCACCCCTCCACTTT
clone size: NA; V gene: TRBV28; J gene: TRBJ1-3; D gene: NA; CDR3 protein: CASTAAGNTIYF; CDR3 DNA: TGTGCCAGCACCGCGGCTGGAAACACCATATATTTT
clone size: few; V gene: TRBV6-1; J gene: TRBJ1-3; D gene: NA; CDR3 protein: CASSEDPGQTNTIYF; CDR3 DNA: TGTGCCAGCAGTGAAGATCCAGGACAGACAAACACCATATATTTT